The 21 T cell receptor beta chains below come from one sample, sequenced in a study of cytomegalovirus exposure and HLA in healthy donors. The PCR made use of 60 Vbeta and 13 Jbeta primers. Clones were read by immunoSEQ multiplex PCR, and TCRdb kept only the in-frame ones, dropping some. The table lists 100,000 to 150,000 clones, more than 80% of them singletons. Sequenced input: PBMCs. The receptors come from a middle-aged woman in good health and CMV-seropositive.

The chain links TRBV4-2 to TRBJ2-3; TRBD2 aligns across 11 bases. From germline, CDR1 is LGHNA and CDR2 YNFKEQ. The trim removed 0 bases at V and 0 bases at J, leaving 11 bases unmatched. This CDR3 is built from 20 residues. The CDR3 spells CASSQDLVLAGGLSTDTQYF. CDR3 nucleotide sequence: TGTGCCAGCAGCCAAGATTTGGTTCTAGCGGGGGGCCTAAGCACAGATACGCAGTATTTT.

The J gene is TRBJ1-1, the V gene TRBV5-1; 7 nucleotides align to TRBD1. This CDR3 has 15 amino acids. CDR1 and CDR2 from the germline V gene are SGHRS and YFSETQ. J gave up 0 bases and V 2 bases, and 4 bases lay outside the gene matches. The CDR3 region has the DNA TGCGCCAGCAGCTTTATAGGGGGCGTGAACACTGAAGCTTTCTTT. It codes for CASSFIGGVNTEAFF. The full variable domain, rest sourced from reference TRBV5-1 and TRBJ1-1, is KAGVTQTPRYLIKTRGQQVTLSCSPISGHRSVSWYQQTPGQGLQFLFEYFSETQRNKGNFPGRFSGRQFSNSRSEMNVSTLELGDSALYLCASSFIGGVNTEAFFGQGTRLTVV.

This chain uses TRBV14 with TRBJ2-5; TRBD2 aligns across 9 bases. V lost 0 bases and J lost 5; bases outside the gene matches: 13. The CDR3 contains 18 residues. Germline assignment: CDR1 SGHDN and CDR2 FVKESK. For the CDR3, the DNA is TGTGCCAGCAGCCAAGAAGAAGGCTCTCCGCGGGGGGGCGAGACCCAGTACTTC. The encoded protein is CASSQEEGSPRGGETQYF.

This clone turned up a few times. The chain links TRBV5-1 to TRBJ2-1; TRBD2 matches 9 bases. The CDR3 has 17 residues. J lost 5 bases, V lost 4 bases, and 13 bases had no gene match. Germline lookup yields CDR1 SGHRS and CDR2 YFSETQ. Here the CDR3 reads CASSGGSGGPPDNEQFF. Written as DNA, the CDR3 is TGCGCCAGCAGCGGCGGGAGCGGGGGGCCCCCCGACAATGAGCAGTTCTTC.

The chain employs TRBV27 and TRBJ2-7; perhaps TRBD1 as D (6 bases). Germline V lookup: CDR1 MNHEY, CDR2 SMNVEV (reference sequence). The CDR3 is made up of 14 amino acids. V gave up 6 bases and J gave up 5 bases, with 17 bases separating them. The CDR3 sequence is CASSTHREGDEQYF. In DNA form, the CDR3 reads TGTGCCAGCAGCACTCACAGGGAAGGGGACGAGCAGTACTTC.

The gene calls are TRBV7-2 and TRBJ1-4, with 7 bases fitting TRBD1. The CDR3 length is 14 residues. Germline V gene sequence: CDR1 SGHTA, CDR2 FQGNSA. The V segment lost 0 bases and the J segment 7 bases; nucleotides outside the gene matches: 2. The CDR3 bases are TGTGCCAGCAGCTTAGCAGGGGACAGTGAAAAACTGTTTTTT. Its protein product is CASSLAGDSEKLFF.

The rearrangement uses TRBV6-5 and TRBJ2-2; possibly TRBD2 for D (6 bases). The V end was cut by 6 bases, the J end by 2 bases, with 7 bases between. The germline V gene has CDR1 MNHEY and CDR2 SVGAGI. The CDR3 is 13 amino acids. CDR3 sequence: CASRDYNTGELFF. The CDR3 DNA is TGTGCCAGCAGGGACTATAACACCGGGGAGCTGTTTTTT.

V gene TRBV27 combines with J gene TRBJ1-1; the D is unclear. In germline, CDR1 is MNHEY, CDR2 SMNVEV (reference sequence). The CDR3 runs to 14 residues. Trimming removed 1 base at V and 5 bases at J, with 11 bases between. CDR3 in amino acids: CASSLFAVRTEAFF. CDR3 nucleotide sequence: TGTGCCAGCAGTTTATTCGCCGTTCGGACTGAAGCTTTCTTT.

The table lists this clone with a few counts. Written as DNA, the CDR3 is TGTGCCAGTAGTGCTGGACAGAGTAACTATGGCTACACCTTC. Residues: CASSAGQSNYGYTF. V and J are TRBV19 and TRBJ1-2; the D gene is possibly TRBD1 (6 bases). V shed 5 bases and J shed 1 base, with 11 bases lying between them. Per germline, CDR1 LNHDA and CDR2 SQIVND (reference sequence). The CDR3 has 14 amino acids.

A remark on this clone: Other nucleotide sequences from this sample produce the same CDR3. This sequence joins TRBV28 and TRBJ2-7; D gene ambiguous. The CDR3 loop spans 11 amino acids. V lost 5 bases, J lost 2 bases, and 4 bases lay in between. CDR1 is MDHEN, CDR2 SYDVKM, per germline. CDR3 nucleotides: TGTGCCAGCAGTCCTACCTACGAGCAGTACTTC. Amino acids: CASSPTYEQYF.

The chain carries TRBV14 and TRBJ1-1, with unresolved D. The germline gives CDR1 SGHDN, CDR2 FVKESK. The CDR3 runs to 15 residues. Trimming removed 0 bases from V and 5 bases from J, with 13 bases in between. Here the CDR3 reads CASSQEGRFGTEAFF. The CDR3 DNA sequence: TGTGCCAGCAGCCAAGAAGGGAGGTTTGGAACTGAAGCTTTCTTT.

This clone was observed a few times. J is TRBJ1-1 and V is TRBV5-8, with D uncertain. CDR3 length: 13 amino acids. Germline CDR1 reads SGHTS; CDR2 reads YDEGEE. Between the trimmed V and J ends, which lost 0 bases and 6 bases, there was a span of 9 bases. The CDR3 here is CASSLAEGSEAFF. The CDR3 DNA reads TGTGCCAGCAGCTTGGCGGAGGGATCTGAAGCTTTCTTT.

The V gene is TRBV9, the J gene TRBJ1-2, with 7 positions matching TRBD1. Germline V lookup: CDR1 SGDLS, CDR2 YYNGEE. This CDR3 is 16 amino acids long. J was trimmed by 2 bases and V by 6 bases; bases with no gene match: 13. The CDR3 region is CASNPSGGGLNYGYTF. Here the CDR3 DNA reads TGTGCCAGCAACCCCTCCGGAGGGGGCTTGAACTATGGCTACACCTTC.

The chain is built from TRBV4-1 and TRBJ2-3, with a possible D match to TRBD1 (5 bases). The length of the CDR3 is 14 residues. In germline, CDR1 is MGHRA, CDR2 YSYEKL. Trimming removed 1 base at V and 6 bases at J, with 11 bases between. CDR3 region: CASSQARGSDTQYF. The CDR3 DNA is TGCGCCAGCAGCCAAGCTAGGGGCTCCGATACGCAGTATTTT.

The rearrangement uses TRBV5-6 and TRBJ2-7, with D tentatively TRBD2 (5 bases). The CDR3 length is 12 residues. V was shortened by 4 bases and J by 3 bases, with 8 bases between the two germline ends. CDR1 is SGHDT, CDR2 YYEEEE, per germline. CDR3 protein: CASSPDCYEQYF. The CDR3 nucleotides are TGTGCCAGCAGCCCGGACTGCTACGAGCAGTACTTC.

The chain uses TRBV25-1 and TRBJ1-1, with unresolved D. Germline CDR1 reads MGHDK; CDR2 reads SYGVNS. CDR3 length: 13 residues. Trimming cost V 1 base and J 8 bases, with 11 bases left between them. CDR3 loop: CASSEFEGIEAFF. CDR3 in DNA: TGTGCCAGCAGTGAATTCGAGGGAATCGAAGCTTTCTTT.

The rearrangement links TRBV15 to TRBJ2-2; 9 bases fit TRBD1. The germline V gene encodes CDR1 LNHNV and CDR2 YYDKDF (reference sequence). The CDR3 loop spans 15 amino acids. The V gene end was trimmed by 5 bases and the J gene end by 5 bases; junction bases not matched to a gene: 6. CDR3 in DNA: TGTGCCACCAGCGGGGGACAGGGATGGACCGGGGAGCTGTTTTTT. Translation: CATSGGQGWTGELFF.

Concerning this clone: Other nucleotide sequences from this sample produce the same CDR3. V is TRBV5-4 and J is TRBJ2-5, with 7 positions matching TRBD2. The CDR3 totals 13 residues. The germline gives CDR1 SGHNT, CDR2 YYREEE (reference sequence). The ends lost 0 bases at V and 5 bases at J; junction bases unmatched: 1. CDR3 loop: CASSLAGGETQYF. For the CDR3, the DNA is TGTGCCAGCAGCTTGGCCGGGGGGGAGACCCAGTACTTC.

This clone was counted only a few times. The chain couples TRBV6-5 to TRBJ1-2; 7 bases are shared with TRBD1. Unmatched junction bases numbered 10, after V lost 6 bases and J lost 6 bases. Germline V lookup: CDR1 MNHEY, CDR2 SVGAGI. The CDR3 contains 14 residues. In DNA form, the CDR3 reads TGTGCCAGCAGGTCTCCCCAGGGGGTCAATGGCTACACCTTC. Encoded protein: CASRSPQGVNGYTF.

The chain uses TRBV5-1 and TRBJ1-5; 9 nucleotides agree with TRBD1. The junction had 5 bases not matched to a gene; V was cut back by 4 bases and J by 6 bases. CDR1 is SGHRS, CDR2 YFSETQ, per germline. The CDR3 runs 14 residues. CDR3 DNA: TGCGCCAGCAGCCCCGGGACAGGGTCTCAGCCCCAGCATTTT. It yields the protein CASSPGTGSQPQHF.

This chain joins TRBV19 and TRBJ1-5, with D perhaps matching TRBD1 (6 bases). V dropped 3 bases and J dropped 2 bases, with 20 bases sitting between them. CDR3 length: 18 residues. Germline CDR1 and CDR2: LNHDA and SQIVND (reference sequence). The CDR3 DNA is TGTGCCAGTAGTATTGACCCCCTGGCAGGGGCGGGCAATCAGCCCCAGCATTTT. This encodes CASSIDPLAGAGNQPQHF.